The T cell receptor beta chain under discussion was sequenced for a study of long-term antiretroviral therapy in people with HIV. On this clone: The antigen remains unidentified.

Germline V lookup: CDR1 LNHDA, CDR2 SQIVND (reference sequence). The V and J ends lost 10 bases and 6 bases, in that order; junction bases with no gene match: 9. This CDR3 region has 13 residues. Each participant with HIV received care in the United States. General study points: Pre-ART-expanded clones dominated the repertoire at all time points. It was not possible to obtain data on ART adherence, viral resistance or therapy changes.

A v3.0 immunoSEQ assay was performed at survey level. Assay used: immunoSEQ multiplex PCR; TCRdb lists only in-frame clones, some missing. This sample has about 11,000 clones; roughly three quarters occur once, and the top ten carry under 20%. This clonotype originated in a man aged 25-40 years with HIV. This chain connects TRBV19 to TRBJ2-3; 8 nucleotides match TRBD1. The starting material was unsorted PBMCs, obtained at the start of antiretroviral therapy, before treatment. In DNA form, the CDR3 reads TGTGCCACCCGACAGGGGTCCACGGATACGCAGTATTTT. This translates into CATRQGSTDTQYF.